A selection of T cell receptor beta chains follows, all from one sample in a study of tumor and adjacent non-tumor tissue in lung cancer. TCRdb ran MiXCR on the multiplex PCR reads and lists one entry per CDR3 protein. The sample records some 73,000 distinct CDR3 sequences, 65% to 85% being singletons. Sequenced: distant non-tumor lung tissue. The receptor source for this set is a man aged 55 to 70 with non-small cell lung cancer. The conserved cysteine and the conserved F or W are not part of the CDR3 here. The D gene is left open where the match is weak.

TRBJ1-5,TRBV5-6,-,ASSSKEDSLPQH
TRBJ1-1,TRBV5-6,-,VNSLPQGSEAF
TRBJ2-3,TRBV12-3/TRBV12-4,-,TSTPISTDTQY
TRBJ2-5,TRBV29-1,TRBD2,SVVVAGETQY
TRBJ2-3,TRBV11-3,TRBD1,ASSFQGADRHY
TRBJ2-5,TRBV11-2,-,ASSSGRIQDTQY
TRBJ2-3,TRBV7-2,TRBD2,ASSDRLAGGLTDTQY
TRBJ1-2,TRBV24-1,-,TTSDAGRSTCGYT
TRBJ1-6,TRBV7-9,TRBD1,ASMGTGRGSPLH
TRBJ2-5,TRBV11-2,-,ASSLGSRAETQY
TRBJ1-1,TRBV20-1,TRBD1,SARQGGTEAF
TRBJ2-6,TRBV4-3,-,ASSQEAVPGANLLT
TRBJ2-7,TRBV5-4,TRBD1,ASSTGTGYYEQY
TRBJ2-3,TRBV28,-,ASNNLGGSDTQY
TRBJ2-1,TRBV6-5,-,ASSYSGGVGNEQF
TRBJ1-6,TRBV20-1,-,SARQRLRADSPLH
TRBJ1-5,TRBV6-2/TRBV6-3,-,ASRRHRQSGNQPQH
TRBJ1-1,TRBV11-2,TRBD1,ASSPSRGPLRGEVF
TRBJ2-2,TRBV14,-,ASSQERLAPTGELF
TRBJ2-3,TRBV4-3,-,ASSQLTRREFTGTQY
TRBJ2-6,TRBV6-5,TRBD2,ASSLAGANSGANLQT
TRBJ1-2,TRBV5-6,-,ASSTTMVDGYT
TRBJ1-1,TRBV11-2,-,ASCLVGRGTEAS
TRBJ2-6,TRBV6-5,TRBD2,ASSLAGVSYGANILT
TRBJ2-1,TRBV29-1,TRBD2,SVDGTTTTEQF
TRBJ2-3,TRBV5-4,-,ASNLAVGGTDTQY
TRBJ1-6,TRBV28,TRBD1,ASSFQGAYNSPLH
TRBJ2-5,TRBV11-2,TRBD1,VSSAGQVLETQY
TRBJ1-6,TRBV20-1,-,SARNAISSYNSPLH
TRBJ2-1,TRBV7-9,TRBD2,ASNQGLAGDNEQF
TRBJ2-3,TRBV11-3,-,AISFVRGARDTQY
TRBJ2-7,TRBV6-9,-,ASRARSSYEQY
TRBJ2-1,TRBV11-3,TRBD2,ASRLGASGGGEQF
TRBJ2-5,TRBV20-1,-,SARSGEMIETQY
TRBJ2-3,TRBV11-2,-,ASNFSTDTQY
TRBJ1-1,TRBV11-3,TRBD1,ASSSGRDRMGYQAF
TRBJ1-1,TRBV11-3,-,ASGLTPNLYGRNTEAF
TRBJ2-6,TRBV6-5,TRBD2,GSSLAGASSGANVLT
TRBJ1-5,TRBV20-1,-,STRRDSNQSQH
TRBJ2-7,TRBV20-1,-,SVASVTGGLREQY
TRBJ1-5,TRBV20-1,-,SARDRRDGGQPQH
TRBJ2-3,TRBV4-3,-,PSSQDRAGTTETQY
TRBJ2-3,TRBV6-1,-,AISVDVPGARTDTQY
TRBJ2-7,TRBV29-1,-,SVGGRRSYEQY
TRBJ1-1,TRBV11-2,-,ASRCTGLNIEAF
TRBJ2-1,TRBV29-1,-,SVDGISADEQF
TRBJ2-2,TRBV11-3,-,ASSSRGARGYRAVKLF
TRBJ2-2,TRBV11-2,TRBD1,ASNAGQGLTGELF
TRBJ1-1,TRBV5-1,-,ASSLFSLEGGTEAF
TRBJ2-5,TRBV28,-,TSGRSQETRY
TRBJ2-1,TRBV6-5,-,ASTSPRGNEQF